This T cell receptor beta chain comes out of a study of blood T cell repertoires in COVID-19 (dated by TCRdb to 2018 to 2021). Regarding the study in general: Collaborator samples came from the United States, Italy and Spain and covered acute and convalescent phases of COVID-19. The material from the prospective study consisted of cDNA or gDNA derived from T cells, B-cell-depleted T cells, or PBMCs. Subjects who had been exposed to COVID-19, were actively infected with it, or had recovered from it provided the deeply sampled blood TCRbeta repertoires that made up the dataset. The repertoires were made available in a free public database intended to serve as a resource for research on the immune response to SARS-CoV-2. The samples were drawn from the first 160 participants of the ongoing ImmuneRACE study and from 950 to 1,500 subjects provided by 6 global collaborators. The sample metadata nearly always contained a de-identified subject ID, COVID-19 status, age in years and sex. HLA class I and class II types, where available, came from metadata supplied by the sample provider rather than from assay-based typing. The paper's findings and limits, for the study overall: Clinical and demographic metadata were provided uncurated, with the amount varying by source and participant.

On this clone itself: Its specific antigen is unknown. No much larger clonotype is one base removed from it; base qualities were not supplied.

Whole blood was collected in K2EDTA tubes by collaborating institutions according to the institutions' own protocols. For TCRbeta analysis, collaborators shipped samples in one of three forms: frozen whole blood, isolated PBMCs, or DNA extracted from either of those sample types. TCRbeta CDR3 regions were amplified from genomic DNA using the immunoSEQ Assay, a bias-controlled multiplex PCR. In the original analysis: Nucleated cell counts per sample were estimated from amplification of reference gene primers within the assay. To quantify the absolute abundance of each unique TCRbeta CDR3 rearrangement, sequence reads were collapsed and filtered. Productive Simpson clonality was computed per sample as the square root of Simpson's diversity index over productive rearrangements. What TCRdb holds here is the immuneACCESS table cut down to in-frame rearrangements. Part of the clones is not present; checked against another copy, under half of the missing clones reflect an unresolved V gene, and the others are unexplained. V and J calls and clone size are copied from that table; D and trimming were computed from the DNA. The sample yields roughly 140,000 clones; 80% to 90% were counted once. About 38% of the sample comes from the top ten.

According to the germline V gene (reference sequence), CDR1 reads SEHNR and CDR2 reads FQNEAQ. V is cut by 5 bases and J by 8 bases, and the space between the germline ends is 15 bases. The CDR3 numbers 13 residues from cysteine through phenylalanine. The CDR3 DNA has 39 bases and is translated from base 1. This receptor was taken from a human donor in a cohort sampled during active COVID-19. Specimen: peripheral blood. The chain is encoded by TRBV7-9 joined to TRBJ1-2; the D gene lacks a confident call. In nucleotide form, the sequence is TGTGCCAGCAGCCCCCTTTTCACCCTAGGCTACACCTTC. This yields the protein CASSPLFTLGYTF.